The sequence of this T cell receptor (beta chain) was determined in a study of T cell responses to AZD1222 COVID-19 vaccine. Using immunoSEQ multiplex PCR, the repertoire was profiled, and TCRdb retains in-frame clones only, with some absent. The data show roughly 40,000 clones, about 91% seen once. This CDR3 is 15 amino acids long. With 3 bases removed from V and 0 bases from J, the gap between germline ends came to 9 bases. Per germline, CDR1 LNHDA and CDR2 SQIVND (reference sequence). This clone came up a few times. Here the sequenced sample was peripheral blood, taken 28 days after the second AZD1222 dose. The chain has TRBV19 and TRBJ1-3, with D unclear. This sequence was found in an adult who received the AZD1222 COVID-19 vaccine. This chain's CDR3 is CASSIGQLSGNTIYF. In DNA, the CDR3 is TGTGCCAGTAGTATCGGGCAGCTCTCTGGAAACACCATATATTTT.